The clone carrying this TCR beta chain was observed a single time. Its matching antigen is unknown. Trimming took off 5 bases at V and 1 base at J, with 14 bases between the two ends. CDR3 size: 15 residues. Looked up from germline, CDR1 is SGHDN and CDR2 is FVKESK. This sample stems from a study of cytomegalovirus exposure and HLA in healthy donors. Study-level findings and limits: Common viral pathogens seemed to be connected with several of the most significant clusters, according to a later analysis.

The PCR employed 60 Vbeta primers together with 13 Jbeta primers. Data came from immunoSEQ multiplex PCR; TCRdb stores just in-frame clones and leaves some out. The table shows about 160,000 clones, with roughly four fifths occurring only once. This clonotype originated in a female donor in good health and CMV-seronegative. The chain joins TRBV14 to TRBJ1-1; TRBD1 might be the D (6 bases). The sample was PBMCs. The CDR3 spells CASSSGGGWNTEAFF. CDR3 coding DNA: TGTGCCAGCAGCTCGGGGGGGGGCTGGAACACTGAAGCTTTCTTT.